A selection of T cell receptor beta chains follows, all from one sample in a study of cytomegalovirus exposure and HLA in healthy donors. Sequenced by immunoSEQ multiplex PCR; TCRdb stores in-frame clones only, minus some. The sample holds 200,000 to 250,000 clones, 70% to 90% seen once. Material: PBMCs. The receptors originated from a human donor in good health. The CDR3 runs from the conserved cysteine through the conserved F or W. A D gene is named only where the DNA matches it firmly. For some rows the clone size is stated as once, few or many, or as a class when expanded; others skip it.

v_gene	j_gene	abundance	d_gene	len	CDR3aa	CDR3nt
TRBV5-8	TRBJ1-5	.	.	15	CASSLAQVLDQPQHF	TGTGCCAGCAGCTTGGCCCAGGTTTTAGATCAGCCCCAGCATTTT
TRBV29-1	TRBJ2-7	.	.	13	CSVGTTATYEQYF	TGCAGCGTCGGTACGACAGCAACCTACGAGCAGTACTTC
TRBV11-2	TRBJ2-7	few	TRBD1	18	CASSPTNRGRTGSYEQYF	TGTGCCAGCAGCCCCACAAACCGCGGTCGGACAGGGTCCTACGAGCAGTACTTC
TRBV6-1	TRBJ1-3	.	.	15	CASRPGTSSGNTIYF	TGTGCCAGCAGGCCCGGGACAAGCTCTGGAAACACCATATATTTT
TRBV28	TRBJ2-5	.	TRBD2	15	CASSLAASGKETQYF	TGTGCCAGCAGTTTAGCGGCTAGCGGGAAAGAGACCCAGTACTTC
TRBV13	TRBJ2-3	once	TRBD2	16	CASSFWTSGFADTQYF	TGTGCCAGCAGCTTTTGGACTAGCGGGTTCGCAGATACGCAGTATTTT
TRBV19	TRBJ2-7	once	.	15	CASSMPGGALYEQYF	TGTGCCAGTAGTATGCCGGGGGGCGCCTTATACGAGCAGTACTTC
TRBV6-1	TRBJ2-5	.	TRBD2	14	CASSVSAGLEAQYF	TGTGCCAGCAGTGTTTCGGCGGGACTAGAGGCCCAGTACTTC
TRBV2	TRBJ2-6	.	.	16	CATPERGRSGANVLTF	TGTGCCACCCCAGAAAGGGGCCGCTCTGGGGCCAACGTCCTGACTTTC
TRBV10-1	TRBJ1-1	.	.	13	CASSGTINTEAFF	TGCGCCAGCAGTGGGACAATTAACACTGAAGCTTTCTTT
TRBV4-1	TRBJ2-7	.	TRBD1	19	CASSQDRGQGTYRAYEQYF	TGCGCCAGCAGCCAAGATCGTGGACAGGGCACTTATAGGGCCTACGAGCAGTACTTC
TRBV2	TRBJ1-1	.	TRBD1	14	CASSPTGGLTEAFF	TGTGCCAGCAGTCCGACAGGGGGCCTCACTGAAGCTTTCTTT
TRBV5-6	TRBJ2-7	.	.	13	CASSYRQRYEQYF	TGTGCCAGCAGCTACAGACAGAGATACGAGCAGTACTTC
TRBV19	TRBJ1-2	.	TRBD1	13	CASSPGTGYGYTF	TGTGCCAGTAGTCCCGGGACAGGGTATGGCTACACCTTC
TRBV12-5	TRBJ2-5	.	.	14	CASGLRGIQETQYF	TGTGCTAGTGGTTTGCGGGGAATCCAAGAGACCCAGTACTTC
TRBV7-9	TRBJ1-1	.	.	13	CSSSLAQGTEAFF	TGTTCCAGCAGCTTAGCACAGGGCACTGAAGCTTTCTTT
TRBV5-1	TRBJ2-7	.	TRBD1	14	CASTAGGGSYEQYF	TGCGCCAGCACCGCAGGGGGCGGATCATACGAGCAGTACTTC
TRBV14	TRBJ2-3	.	.	17	CASSQDYPPFDTDTQYF	TGTGCCAGCAGCCAAGACTACCCCCCTTTTGACACAGATACGCAGTATTTT
TRBV28	TRBJ2-7	.	TRBD1	15	CASSLRAGGVYEQYF	TGTGCCAGCAGTTTACGGGCAGGGGGCGTCTACGAGCAGTACTTC
TRBV28	TRBJ2-7	.	TRBD1	19	CASSSGAFGTARYSYEQYF	TGTGCCAGCAGTTCCGGCGCATTTGGGACAGCACGCTACTCCTACGAGCAGTACTTC
TRBV5-1	TRBJ2-1	.	.	15	CASSLRAVGGNEQFF	TGCGCCAGCAGCTTGCGCGCAGTCGGGGGCAATGAGCAGTTCTTC
TRBV2	TRBJ2-7	.	.	13	CASRASGVYEQYF	TGTGCCAGCAGGGCATCCGGAGTCTACGAGCAGTACTTC
TRBV5-1	TRBJ2-7	.	TRBD2	16	CASSGAGTSGGKGQYF	TGCGCCAGCAGCGGGGCCGGGACTAGCGGCGGCAAGGGGCAGTACTTC
TRBV5-1	TRBJ2-6	once	.	16	CASSLVPRSGANVLTF	TGCGCCAGCAGCTTGGTCCCCCGCTCTGGGGCCAACGTCCTGACTTTC
TRBV7-9	TRBJ1-2	.	.	12	CSSSSGNYGYTF	TGTTCCAGCAGCTCCGGGAACTATGGCTACACCTTC
TRBV7-6	TRBJ2-2	.	.	15	CASSSTGSGAGELFF	TGTGCCAGCAGCTCAACAGGGAGTGGGGCCGGGGAGCTGTTTTTT
TRBV6-5	TRBJ2-1	.	TRBD2	15	CASSPLAGAYNEQFF	TGTGCCAGCAGTCCTCTAGCGGGAGCTTACAATGAGCAGTTCTTC
TRBV7-9	TRBJ2-3	.	TRBD2	15	CASSLRGLAIHTQYF	TGTGCCAGCAGCTTAAGAGGACTAGCGATCCATACGCAGTATTTT
TRBV2	TRBJ2-1	.	TRBD2	13	CASNLREYNEQFF	TGTGCCAGCAATCTGCGGGAGTACAATGAGCAGTTCTTC
TRBV28	TRBJ1-1	.	TRBD1	15	CASGSQGAASLEAFF	TGTGCCAGCGGTAGTCAGGGGGCGGCCTCTCTTGAAGCTTTCTTT
TRBV18	TRBJ2-5	once	.	15	CASSPVGGLQETQYF	TGTGCCAGCTCACCTGTCGGGGGTCTCCAAGAGACCCAGTACTTC
TRBV27	TRBJ1-3	once	.	14	CASRQAVTGNTIYF	TGTGCCAGCAGGCAGGCAGTCACTGGAAACACCATATATTTT
TRBV5-6	TRBJ2-1	.	TRBD2	14	CASSLGLAGGEQFF	TGTGCCAGCAGCTTGGGGCTAGCGGGAGGCGAGCAGTTCTTC
TRBV6-1	TRBJ2-2	.	TRBD1	13	CATGTANTGELFF	TGTGCCACGGGGACAGCGAACACCGGGGAGCTGTTTTTT
TRBV5-1	TRBJ2-5	.	TRBD1	15	CASTQLGQGKETQYF	TGCGCCAGCACCCAACTAGGACAGGGTAAAGAGACCCAGTACTTC
TRBV19	TRBJ1-1	.	.	15	CASSIGQVGGTEAFF	TGTGCCAGTAGTATCGGGCAGGTTGGAGGCACTGAAGCTTTCTTT
TRBV27	TRBJ2-1	.	TRBD2	16	CASSFRTSGRFGEQFF	TGTGCCAGCAGTTTCCGGACTAGCGGGAGGTTTGGTGAGCAGTTCTTC
TRBV10-3	TRBJ2-6	.	.	15	CAIREGASGANVLTF	TGTGCCATCCGGGAGGGGGCGTCTGGGGCCAACGTCCTGACTTTC
TRBV29-1	TRBJ2-1	.	TRBD2	14	CSVEGGLGADEQFF	TGCAGCGTTGAGGGGGGACTAGGTGCTGATGAGCAGTTCTTC
TRBV4-2	TRBJ2-2	.	TRBD1	17	CASSQDLGTGNTGELFF	TGTGCCAGCAGCCAAGACTTAGGGACAGGGAACACCGGGGAGCTGTTTTTT
TRBV7-9	TRBJ2-1	once	TRBD1	15	CASSLRQGYYNEQFF	TGTGCCAGCAGCTTGAGACAGGGTTACTACAATGAGCAGTTCTTC